These T cell receptor beta chains were read from a single sample in a study of T cell responses to AZD1222 COVID-19 vaccine. Profiled with immunoSEQ multiplex PCR; TCRdb holds only in-frame clones, not every one. Of roughly 150,000 clones in the sample, approximately 90% were seen once. The sample here was peripheral blood, taken on day 0 of MenACWY control vaccination. All receptors come from an adult in good health. The CDR3 runs from the conserved cysteine through the conserved F or W. The order of the fields is D gene, J gene, clone size, V gene, CDR3 DNA, CDR3 protein. A D gene is named only where the DNA matches it firmly. Some rows mark clone size as missing; the rest say once, few, many or name a class of expanded clone.

-,TRBJ2-1,-,TRBV7-7,TGTGCTAGCAGCCCTCAGGGGGGATCCTACAATGAGCAGTTCTTC,CASSPQGGSYNEQFF
TRBD2,TRBJ2-2,few,TRBV4-2,TGTGCCAGCAGTCCGACTAGCGGAGGAAGCGGGGAGCTGTTTTTT,CASSPTSGGSGELFF
TRBD1,TRBJ1-2,-,TRBV28,TGTGCCAGCAGTTTATACTTCCGGGACAGGGTACGGTCGGGCGGCTACACCTTC,CASSLYFRDRVRSGGYTF
TRBD2,TRBJ2-7,-,TRBV9,TGTGCCAGCAGCTCAACTAGCGGGGTATCTGTAAAGTACTTC,CASSSTSGVSVKYF
-,TRBJ2-5,-,TRBV10-3,TGTGCCATCAGTGAGCTACAGATCGAGGAGACCCAGTACTTC,CAISELQIEETQYF
-,TRBJ2-3,-,TRBV7-8,TGTGCCAGCAGCACAAGGGGTTACCAAGATACGCAGTATTTT,CASSTRGYQDTQYF
TRBD2,TRBJ2-7,-,TRBV18,TGTGCCAGCTCACCGGGACTAGACCACGAGCAGTACTTC,CASSPGLDHEQYF
-,TRBJ1-2,-,TRBV7-9,TGTGCCAGCAGCTTAACACAGAACTATGGCTACACCTTC,CASSLTQNYGYTF
-,TRBJ1-2,-,TRBV7-2,TGTGCCAGCAGCTTAGCGGAGAGTGGCAGGGTTGGCTACACCTTC,CASSLAESGRVGYTF
-,TRBJ1-2,-,TRBV6-2/TRBV6-3,TGTGCCAGCAGTTACGTTCCACAGGGATCTGGCTACACCTTC,CASSYVPQGSGYTF
-,TRBJ1-1,-,TRBV7-3,TGTGCCAGCAGCCCGGGACGGGCCACTGAAGCTTTCTTT,CASSPGRATEAFF
-,TRBJ1-1,-,TRBV11-3,TGTGCCAGCAGCCCCCCCCCAGGGAACACTGAAGCTTTCTTT,CASSPPPGNTEAFF
-,TRBJ2-3,-,TRBV7-7,TGTGCTAGCAGCTATGCAGCTGGTAGCACAGATACGCAGTATTTT,CASSYAAGSTDTQYF
-,TRBJ1-5,-,TRBV19,TGTGCCAGTAGAACCACCCGACTGACTAATCAGCCCCAGCATTTT,CASRTTRLTNQPQHF
-,TRBJ1-2,-,TRBV5-6,TGTGCCAGCAGGTGGAGGGAATCTAACTATGGCTACACCTTC,CASRWRESNYGYTF
TRBD1,TRBJ1-5,-,TRBV9,TGTGCCAGCAGCGAGACAGGGGATCCCTATCAGCCCCAGCATTTT,CASSETGDPYQPQHF
TRBD1,TRBJ2-7,once,TRBV10-3,TGTGCCATCAGCCCCGGGACAGCCATTTCCTACGAGCAGTACTTC,CAISPGTAISYEQYF
TRBD1,TRBJ1-3,once,TRBV5-1,TGCGCCAGCAGCTTGGCGTACAGGGGCACTGGAAACACCATATATTTT,CASSLAYRGTGNTIYF
-,TRBJ1-1,-,TRBV29-1,TGCAGCGTTGTGGTCAATACTGGCACTGAAGCTTTCTTT,CSVVVNTGTEAFF
-,TRBJ2-7,-,TRBV5-4,TGTGCCAGCAGCCCACTACCGGAGAACTACGAGCAGTACTTC,CASSPLPENYEQYF
-,TRBJ2-6,-,TRBV6-5,TGTGCCAGCAGCAACGACAGGTTAGGGGCCAACGTCCTGACTTTC,CASSNDRLGANVLTF
-,TRBJ2-2,-,TRBV9,TGTGCCAGCAGCGCACCCCCCGACAGGCCCACCGGGGAGCTGTTTTTT,CASSAPPDRPTGELFF
-,TRBJ2-2,-,TRBV7-9,TGTGCCAGCAGTCCCACGGCCAGGAAAAAAACCGGGGAGCTGTTTTTT,CASSPTARKKTGELFF
-,TRBJ2-2,-,TRBV6-2/TRBV6-3,TGTGCCAGCAGTAGTCAGGGGAACACCGGGGAGCTGTTTTTT,CASSSQGNTGELFF
-,TRBJ2-2,-,TRBV2,TGTGCCAGCAGGTTAAACACCGGGGAGCTGTTTTTT,CASRLNTGELFF
-,TRBJ1-2,-,TRBV5-1,TGCGCCAGCAGCTTGGCCGAGAAAGGGAGAGGCTATGGCTACACCTTC,CASSLAEKGRGYGYTF
-,TRBJ2-7,once,TRBV6-5,TGTGCCAGCAGTTCGGGGTCTCCCTACGAGCAGTACTTC,CASSSGSPYEQYF
TRBD1,TRBJ2-1,-,TRBV6-6,TGTGCCAGCAGTACACAGGGGGCACGAACTAATGAGCAGTTCTTC,CASSTQGARTNEQFF
-,TRBJ2-4,few,TRBV6-1,TGTGCCAGCAGTGAAAAAGGCCTCATGATTCAGTACTTC,CASSEKGLMIQYF
-,TRBJ2-4,-,TRBV6-5,TGTGCCAGCAGGCCGTGGGAGTGGGCGGAAAACATTCAGTACTTC,CASRPWEWAENIQYF
TRBD2,TRBJ2-5,-,TRBV5-1,TGCGCCAGCAGCTTGGTGGGGAGCGGGGCCCAAGAGACCCAGTACTTC,CASSLVGSGAQETQYF
TRBD1,TRBJ1-2,-,TRBV29-1,TGCAGCGTTGGACTGGGGGGACAGGGATCCTCCTATGGCTACACCTTC,CSVGLGGQGSSYGYTF
-,TRBJ2-5,once,TRBV5-4,TGTGCCAGCAGCTTGGGACAGAGGCCAGAGACCCAGTACTTC,CASSLGQRPETQYF
-,TRBJ1-1,-,TRBV7-3,TGTGCCAGCAGCTCTGCGATGAACACTGAAGCTTTCTTT,CASSSAMNTEAFF
TRBD1,TRBJ2-2,-,TRBV19,TGTGCCAGTAGTATCGGGACAGTAAACACCGGGGAGCTGTTTTTT,CASSIGTVNTGELFF
-,TRBJ2-7,few,TRBV24-1,TGTGCCACCGAGTACGAGCAGTACTTC,CATEYEQYF
-,TRBJ2-1,-,TRBV7-2,TGTGCCAGCAGCTTAGGGGCCGATCTCTCCTACAATGAGCAGTTCTTC,CASSLGADLSYNEQFF
TRBD1,TRBJ1-2,-,TRBV6-5,TGTGCCAGCAATCTACTCGGGACAGGGATAAGCGGCTACACCTTC,CASNLLGTGISGYTF
-,TRBJ1-1,-,TRBV4-2,TGTGCCAGCAGCTTCAGGGGGAACACTGAAGCTTTCTTT,CASSFRGNTEAFF
-,TRBJ1-6,-,TRBV4-2,TGTGCCAGCAGCCAAGATCCCCAGGGGCTTAGGGGTGCACCCCTCCACTTT,CASSQDPQGLRGAPLHF
TRBD1,TRBJ1-1,-,TRBV7-3,TGTGCCAGCAGCTCGCTCGGGGTAGGGGGCTTCACTGAAGCTTTCTTT,CASSSLGVGGFTEAFF
-,TRBJ2-1,-,TRBV6-2/TRBV6-3,TGTGCCAGCAGCGAGACCCTGGAGCAGTTCTTC,CASSETLEQFF
TRBD1,TRBJ1-5,few,TRBV30,TGTGCCTGGAGCCAGGGGGGAGGACAGCCCCAGCATTTT,CAWSQGGGQPQHF
TRBD1,TRBJ1-1,-,TRBV11-3,TGTGCCAGCAGCGCGTCCGGGACAGGGGGGACTGAAGCTTTCTTT,CASSASGTGGTEAFF
-,TRBJ2-1,-,TRBV6-4,TGTGCCAGCAGTGACTCATTCCCTCCCCATGAGCAGTTCTTC,CASSDSFPPHEQFF
-,TRBJ2-3,-,TRBV4-1,TGCGCCAGCAGCCAAGGTATGTCAAGAGATACGCAGTATTTT,CASSQGMSRDTQYF
-,TRBJ1-6,once,TRBV19,TGTGCCAGTAGTATCGGGGGACAATATAATTCACCCCTCCACTTT,CASSIGGQYNSPLHF
TRBD2,TRBJ2-6,-,TRBV7-6,TGTGCCAGCAGCTTAGCGGGGGGGAACTCTGGGGCCAACGTCCTGACTTTC,CASSLAGGNSGANVLTF
-,TRBJ1-1,-,TRBV6-6,TGTGCCAGCTTCTGGGGATACACTGAAGCTTTCTTT,CASFWGYTEAFF
-,TRBJ2-3,-,TRBV9,TGTGCCAGCAGCCCCACAGGTTATCGGGGCACAGATACGCAGTATTTT,CASSPTGYRGTDTQYF
-,TRBJ1-4,-,TRBV7-9,TGTGCCAGCAGCTTAGGGGCCAGTAATGAAAAACTGTTTTTT,CASSLGASNEKLFF
TRBD1,TRBJ1-1,medium-sized,TRBV2,TGTGCCAGCAGTGATCGGACAGGCAGCCCCTCCCAAGCTTTCTTT,CASSDRTGSPSQAFF
-,TRBJ2-2,-,TRBV5-1,TGCGCCAGCAGCTTGGGGACAGCGAACACCGGGGAGCTGTTTTTT,CASSLGTANTGELFF
TRBD1,TRBJ1-5,-,TRBV6-5,TGTGCCAGCAGCTTTACAGGGGGCGGTCAGCCCCAGCATTTT,CASSFTGGGQPQHF
-,TRBJ1-2,-,TRBV28,TGTGCCAGCAGAACGAGTGGGGCGTGGGGCTACACCTTC,CASRTSGAWGYTF